This T cell receptor beta chain was sequenced in a study of radiotherapy plus CTLA-4 blockade in lung cancer. This clone has a handful of counts. As yet, its antigen is unknown. Clones were read by immunoSEQ multiplex PCR, and TCRdb kept only the in-frame ones, dropping some. The table records about 15,000 clones, around 70% of them present only once. In germline, CDR1 is SGHRS, CDR2 YFSETQ. The CDR3 is 15 residues long. The germline V and J ends were trimmed by 2 bases and 5 bases, with 16 bases remaining between them. Overall study findings and caveats: Reported findings show early blood T cell clone dynamics, with interferon-beta, best predicted response. Tumor-origin TCR clones grew in blood after radiotherapy plus ipilimumab.

This receptor was identified in a human donor with non-small cell lung cancer whose response to radiotherapy plus ipilimumab could not be evaluated. The rearrangement joins TRBV5-1 to TRBJ2-5; TRBD2 is a possible D gene (6 bases). The sequencing used peripheral blood, collected from a patient treated with radiotherapy plus ipilimumab. CDR3 loop: CASSLGTSRTETQYF. The CDR3 DNA reads as TGCGCCAGCAGCTTAGGGACTTCCAGAACGGAGACCCAGTACTTC.